The 18 T cell receptor beta chains below were found in one sample sequenced in a study of blood T cell repertoires in COVID-19. Produced via immunoSEQ multiplex PCR; TCRdb's table is partial and in-frame only. In the table there are roughly 240,000 clones, roughly 90% of which are singletons. The sequencing sample was made of PBMCs or T cells enriched from blood (not recorded which). Receptor source: a woman in her twenties or thirties with acute COVID-19.

The J gene is TRBJ2-2, the V gene TRBV19; D unresolved. CDR3 length equals 14 residues. CDR1 and CDR2 from the germline V gene are LNHDA and SQIVND (reference sequence). Trimming left V 3 bases short and J 1 base short, with 6 bases between. The CDR3 bases are TGTGCCAGTAGTATCTCAGAGAACACCGGGGAGCTGTTTTTT. Translating it yields CASSISENTGELFF.

The chain links TRBV11-2 to TRBJ1-2; D remains ambiguous. The CDR3 runs 15 residues. The ends were cut back, 1 base at V and 5 bases at J, with 14 bases in the middle. CDR1 and CDR2 from the germline V gene are SGHAT and FQNNGV. CDR3 region: CASSLGGVGWYGYTF. The CDR3 nucleotides read TGTGCCAGCAGCTTAGGGGGAGTAGGATGGTATGGCTACACCTTC.

This rearrangement joins TRBV5-1 to TRBJ2-2; weak D call: TRBD1 (6 bases). Germline V lookup: CDR1 SGHRS, CDR2 YFSETQ. The germline V and J ends were trimmed by 4 bases and 5 bases, with 15 bases remaining between them. CDR3 length: 15 residues. This CDR3 reads CASSPLQGTTGELFF. Here the CDR3 DNA reads TGCGCCAGCAGCCCCCTACAGGGTACAACCGGGGAGCTGTTTTTT. The variable domain in full, completed from reference TRBV5-1 and TRBJ2-2, reads KAGVTQTPRYLIKTRGQQVTLSCSPISGHRSVSWYQQTPGQGLQFLFEYFSETQRNKGNFPGRFSGRQFSNSRSEMNVSTLELGDSALYLCASSPLQGTTGELFFGEGSRLTVL.

A single count supports this clone. The rearrangement joins TRBV6-5 to TRBJ1-1; 9 nucleotides align to TRBD1. J was trimmed by 5 bases and V by 6 bases; bases with no gene match: 4. The CDR3 totals 13 residues. Germline assignment: CDR1 MNHEY and CDR2 SVGAGI. CDR3 DNA: TGTGCCAGCAGACACAGGGGGCGTACTGAAGCTTTCTTT. Its translation is CASRHRGRTEAFF.

The chain uses TRBV5-5 and TRBJ1-1; tentative D call: TRBD1 (5 bases). The CDR3 length is 15 residues. Trimming removed 4 bases at V and 5 bases at J, with 18 bases between. The V gene's germline CDR1 is SGHKS and CDR2 YYEKEE (reference sequence). The CDR3 region is CASSTSGLLRTEAFF. The CDR3 nucleotides are TGTGCCAGCAGCACCTCGGGACTCCTGAGGACTGAAGCTTTCTTT.

CDR3 DNA sequence: TGTGCCAGCAGCAAGCGGGCCCCGCGGGGCACAGATACGCAGTATTTT. Its translation is CASSKRAPRGTDTQYF. The chain couples TRBV7-9 to TRBJ2-3, with D possibly matching TRBD2 (6 bases). This CDR3 comprises 16 residues. CDR1 is SEHNR, CDR2 FQNEAQ, per germline (reference sequence). V shed 5 bases and J shed 1 base, with 16 bases lying between them.

This sequence joins TRBV19 and TRBJ1-5; 8 bases match TRBD1. The germline V gene has CDR1 LNHDA and CDR2 SQIVND (reference sequence). There are 14 residues in the CDR3. The J segment lost 7 bases and the V segment lost 5 bases, leaving 7 bases of the junction unmatched. DNA of the CDR3: TGTGCCAGTAGTCCCCAGGGGGCACGGCAGCCCCAGCATTTT. It translates to CASSPQGARQPQHF.

J is TRBJ1-1 and V is TRBV27; 8 bases map to TRBD1. CDR1 and CDR2 from the germline V gene are MNHEY and SMNVEV (reference sequence). The V gene end was trimmed by 2 bases and the J gene end by 3 bases; junction bases not matched to a gene: 14. The length of the CDR3 is 18 residues. This chain's CDR3 is CASSLRGETGVRDTEAFF. The CDR3 nucleotides read TGTGCCAGCAGTTTAAGGGGGGAGACAGGGGTTCGGGACACTGAAGCTTTCTTT.

V is TRBV6-4 and J is TRBJ1-1; D is uncertain. Germline V gene sequence: CDR1 MRHNA, CDR2 SNTAGT. V lost 6 bases and J 3 bases, leaving 11 bases between the germline ends. There are 13 residues in the CDR3. The chain's CDR3 is CASSLDLDTEAFF. CDR3 DNA sequence: TGTGCCAGCAGCCTAGATCTGGACACTGAAGCTTTCTTT.

CDR3 DNA sequence: TGTGCCAGCAGCGAAAACGTCCGGGGTACAGATACGCAGTATTTT. It codes for CASSENVRGTDTQYF. This chain uses TRBV7-9 with TRBJ2-3; a possible D gene is TRBD2 (5 bases). Trimming left V 5 bases short and J 3 bases short, with 15 bases between. Per the germline V gene, CDR1 is SEHNR and CDR2 is FQNEAQ (reference sequence). The CDR3 is 15 residues long.

The V call is TRBV19, the J call TRBJ2-5; 9 bases are a match to TRBD1. J lost 4 bases, V lost 3 bases, and 24 bases had no gene match. The CDR3 totals 21 residues. Germline V gene data show CDR1 as LNHDA and CDR2 as SQIVND (reference sequence). The CDR3 sequence: CASSMGGMGDRALSVRETQYF. The CDR3 DNA reads TGTGCCAGTAGTATGGGAGGGATGGGGGACAGGGCTTTATCGGTACGAGAGACCCAGTACTTC. Complete variable domain (other parts from reference TRBV19 and TRBJ2-5): DGGITQSPKYLFRKEGQNVTLSCEQNLNHDAMYWYRQDPGQGLRLIYYSQIVNDFQKGDIAEGYSVSREKKESFPLTVTSAQKNPTAFYLCASSMGGMGDRALSVRETQYFGPGTRLLVL.

The CDR3 protein is CASSYGRESGNQPQHF. The CDR3 DNA is TGTGCCAGCAGTTACGGCCGGGAGTCGGGCAATCAGCCCCAGCATTTT. The V and J genes are TRBV6-6 and TRBJ1-5; D remains ambiguous. The CDR3 has 16 residues. Trimming removed 2 bases from V and 2 bases from J, with 13 bases in between. Germline CDR1 and CDR2: MNHNY and SVGAGI (reference sequence).

V is TRBV9 and J is TRBJ2-3; TRBD2 is a possible D gene (6 bases). Germline V gene lookup returns CDR1 SGDLS and CDR2 YYNGEE. The V gene lost 7 bases and the J gene lost 6 bases, with 18 bases spanning the gap. This CDR3 spans 14 amino acids. CDR3 amino acids: CASALGAGTDTQYF. The CDR3 bases are TGTGCCAGCGCCCTTGGGGCGGGGACGGATACGCAGTATTTT. The complete variable domain, with remaining parts taken from reference TRBV9 and TRBJ2-3, reads DSGVTQTPKHLITATGQRVTLRCSPRSGDLSVYWYQQSLDQGLQFLIQYYNGEERAKGNILERFSAQQFPDLHSELNLSSLELGDSALYFCASALGAGTDTQYFGPGTRLTVL.

The chain combines TRBV30 with TRBJ1-6, with a possible D match to TRBD1 (5 bases). The CDR3 covers 17 residues. Germline V gene sequence: CDR1 GTSNPN, CDR2 SVGIG (reference sequence). V dropped 8 bases and J dropped 0 bases, with 20 bases sitting between them. In DNA, the CDR3 is TGTGCCCAGGACTCGGGGGAGGCTTTCTCCTATAATTCACCCCTCCACTTT. Protein sequence: CAQDSGEAFSYNSPLHF.

The J gene is TRBJ2-5, the V gene TRBV6-5; no clear D gene. Trimming took 5 bases from V and 4 from J, leaving 17 bases between them. The CDR3 covers 15 residues. Germline V gene lookup returns CDR1 MNHEY and CDR2 SVGAGI. CDR3 DNA sequence: TGTGCCAGCAGTCCTTCTGGTTACCCGGGAGAGACCCAGTACTTC. Protein: CASSPSGYPGETQYF.

V is TRBV19 and J is TRBJ1-6; 9 bases fit TRBD1. There are 16 residues in the CDR3. Trimming at V came to 4 bases and at J to 7 bases, leaving 8 bases not matched to a gene. Per germline, CDR1 LNHDA and CDR2 SQIVND (reference sequence). CDR3: CASSTRTGTGNSPLHF. CDR3 DNA sequence: TGTGCCAGTAGTACACGCACCGGGACAGGGAATTCACCCCTCCACTTT.

The V call is TRBV12-3 or TRBV12-4, the J call TRBJ1-1; no clear D gene. V lost 4 bases to trimming and J lost 10 bases, with 10 bases between them. The CDR3 consists of 11 residues. CDR3: CASSSSSVAFF. Written as DNA, the CDR3 is TGTGCCAGCAGTTCCTCGAGCGTAGCTTTCTTT.

The chain is built from TRBV7-2 and TRBJ1-1; perhaps TRBD1 as D (6 bases). The V gene's germline CDR1 is SGHTA and CDR2 FQGNSA. The CDR3 has 16 amino acids. The V end lost 1 base, the J end lost 4 bases, and 16 bases lay between the germline ends. CDR3 sequence (DNA): TGTGCCAGCAGCTTAGGGGCTGGGGGCCTCGGCACTGAAGCTTTCTTT. Translation: CASSLGAGGLGTEAFF.